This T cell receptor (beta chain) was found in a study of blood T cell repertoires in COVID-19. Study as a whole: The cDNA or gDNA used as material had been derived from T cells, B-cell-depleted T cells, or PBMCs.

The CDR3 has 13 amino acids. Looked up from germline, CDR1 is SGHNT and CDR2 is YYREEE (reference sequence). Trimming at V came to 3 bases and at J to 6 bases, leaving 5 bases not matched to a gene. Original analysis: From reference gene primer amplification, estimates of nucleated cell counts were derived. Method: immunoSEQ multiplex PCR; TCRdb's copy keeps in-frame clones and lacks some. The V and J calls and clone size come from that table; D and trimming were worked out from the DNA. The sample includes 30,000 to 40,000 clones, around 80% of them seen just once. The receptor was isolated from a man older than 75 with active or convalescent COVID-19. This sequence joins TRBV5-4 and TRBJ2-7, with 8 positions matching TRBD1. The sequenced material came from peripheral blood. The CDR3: CASSYRGKTEQYF. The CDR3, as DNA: TGTGCCAGCAGCTACAGGGGGAAAACCGAGCAGTACTTC. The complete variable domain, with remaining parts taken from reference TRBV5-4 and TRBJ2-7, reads ETGVTQSPTHLIKTRGQQVTLRCSSQSGHNTVSWYQQALGQGPQFIFQYYREEENGRGNFPPRFSGLQFPNYSSELNVNALELDDSALYLCASSYRGKTEQYFGPGTRLTVT.